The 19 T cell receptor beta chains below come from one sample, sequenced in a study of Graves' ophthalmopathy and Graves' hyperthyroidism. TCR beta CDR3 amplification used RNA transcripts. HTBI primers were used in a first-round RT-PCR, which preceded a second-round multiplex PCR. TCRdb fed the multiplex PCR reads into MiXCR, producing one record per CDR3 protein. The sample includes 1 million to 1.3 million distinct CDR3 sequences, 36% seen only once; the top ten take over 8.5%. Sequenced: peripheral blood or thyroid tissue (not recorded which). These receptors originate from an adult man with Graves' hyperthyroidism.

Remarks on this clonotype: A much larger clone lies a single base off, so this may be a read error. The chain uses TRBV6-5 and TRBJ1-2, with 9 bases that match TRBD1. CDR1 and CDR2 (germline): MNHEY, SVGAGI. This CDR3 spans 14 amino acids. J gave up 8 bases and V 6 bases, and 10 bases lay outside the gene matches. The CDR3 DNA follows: TGTGCCAGCAGACTGAAGGACAGGGGCGTGGGCTACACCTTC. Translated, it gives CASRLKDRGVGYTF.

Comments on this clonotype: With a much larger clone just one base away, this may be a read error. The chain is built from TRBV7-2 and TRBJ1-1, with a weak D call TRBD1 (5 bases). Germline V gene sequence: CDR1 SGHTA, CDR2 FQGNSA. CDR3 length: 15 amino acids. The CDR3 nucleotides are TGTGCCAGCAGCTTTTGGCCGGACATGAACACTGAAACTTTCTTT. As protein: CASSFWPDMNTETFF.

Here the CDR3 DNA reads TGTGCCAGCAGCGGAACTTGGGAAGATGGCTACACCTTC. It is translated as CASSGTWEDGYTF. The rearrangement links TRBV13 to TRBJ1-2; D remains unclear. Per the germline V gene, CDR1 is PRHDT and CDR2 is FYEKMQ (reference sequence). The CDR3 runs 13 residues. Trimming cost V 5 bases and J 6 bases, with 13 bases left between them.

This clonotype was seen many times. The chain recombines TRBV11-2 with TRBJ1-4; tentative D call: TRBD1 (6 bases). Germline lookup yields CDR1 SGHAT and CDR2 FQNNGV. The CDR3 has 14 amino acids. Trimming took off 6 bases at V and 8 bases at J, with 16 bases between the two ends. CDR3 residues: CASRLGQSLEKLFF. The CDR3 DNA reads TGTGCCAGCAGACTAGGACAGTCTCTCGAAAAACTGTTTTTT.

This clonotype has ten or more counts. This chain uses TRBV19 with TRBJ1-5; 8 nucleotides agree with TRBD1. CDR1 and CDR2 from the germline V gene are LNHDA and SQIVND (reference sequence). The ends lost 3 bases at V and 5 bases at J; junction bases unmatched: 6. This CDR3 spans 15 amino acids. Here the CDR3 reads CASSIGTGRYQPQHF. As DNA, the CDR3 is TGTGCCAGTAGTATCGGGACAGGCCGATATCAGCCCCAGCATTTT.

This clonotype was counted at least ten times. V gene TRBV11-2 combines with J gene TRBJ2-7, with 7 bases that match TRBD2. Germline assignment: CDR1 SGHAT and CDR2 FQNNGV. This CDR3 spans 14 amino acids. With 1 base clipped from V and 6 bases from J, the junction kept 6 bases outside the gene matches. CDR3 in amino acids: CASSLGTGGGEQYF. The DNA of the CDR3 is TGTGCCAGCAGCTTAGGGACGGGCGGGGGCGAGCAGTACTTC.

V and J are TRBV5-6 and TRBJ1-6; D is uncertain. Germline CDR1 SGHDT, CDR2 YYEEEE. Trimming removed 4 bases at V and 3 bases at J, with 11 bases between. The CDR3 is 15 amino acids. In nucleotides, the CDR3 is TGTGCCAGCAGCCGGAAGGCCAACTATAATTCACCCCTCCACTTT. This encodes CASSRKANYNSPLHF.

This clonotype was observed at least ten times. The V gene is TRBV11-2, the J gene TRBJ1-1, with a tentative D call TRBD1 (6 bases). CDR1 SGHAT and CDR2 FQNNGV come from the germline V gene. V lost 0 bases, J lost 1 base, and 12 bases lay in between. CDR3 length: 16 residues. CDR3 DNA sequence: TGTGCCAGCAGCTTAGATGGCCCGGGACAGAACACTGAAGCTTTCTTT. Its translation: CASSLDGPGQNTEAFF.

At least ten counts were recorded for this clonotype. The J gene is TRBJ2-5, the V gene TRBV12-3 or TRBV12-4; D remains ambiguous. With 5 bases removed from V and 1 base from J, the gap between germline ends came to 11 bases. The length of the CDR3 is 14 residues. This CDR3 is CASSKLGPQETQYF. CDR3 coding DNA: TGTGCCAGCAGTAAACTCGGCCCCCAAGAGACCCAGTACTTC.

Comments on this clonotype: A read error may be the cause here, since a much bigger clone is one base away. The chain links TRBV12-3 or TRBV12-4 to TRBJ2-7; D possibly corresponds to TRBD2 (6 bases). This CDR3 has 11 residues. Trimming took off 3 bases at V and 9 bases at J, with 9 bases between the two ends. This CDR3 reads CASSFSRGQYF. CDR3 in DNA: TGTGCCAGCAGTTTTTCGCGGGGGCAGTACTTC.

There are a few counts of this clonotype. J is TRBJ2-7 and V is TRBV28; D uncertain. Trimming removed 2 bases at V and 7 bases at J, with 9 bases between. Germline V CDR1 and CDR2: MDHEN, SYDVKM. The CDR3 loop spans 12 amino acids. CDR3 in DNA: TGTGCCAGCAGTTTAGCGGCAGAAGAGCAGTACTTC. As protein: CASSLAAEEQYF.

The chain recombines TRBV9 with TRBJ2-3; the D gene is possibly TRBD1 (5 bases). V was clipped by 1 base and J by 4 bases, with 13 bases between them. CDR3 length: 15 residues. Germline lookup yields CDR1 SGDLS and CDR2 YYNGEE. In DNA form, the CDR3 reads TGTGCCAGCAGCGTAAAGCCGGTGACAGCAGATACGCAGTATTTT. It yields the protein CASSVKPVTADTQYF.

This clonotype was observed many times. In DNA, the CDR3 is TGTGCCACCAGTGCCTCTCCGGGGGAGGGCTACACCTTC. Its translation is CATSASPGEGYTF. The V and J genes are TRBV24-1 and TRBJ1-2, with D possibly being TRBD1 (5 bases). Trimming stripped 5 bases from V and 8 bases from J, with 14 bases between. The CDR3 totals 13 residues. The germline V gene encodes CDR1 KGHDR and CDR2 SFDVKD.

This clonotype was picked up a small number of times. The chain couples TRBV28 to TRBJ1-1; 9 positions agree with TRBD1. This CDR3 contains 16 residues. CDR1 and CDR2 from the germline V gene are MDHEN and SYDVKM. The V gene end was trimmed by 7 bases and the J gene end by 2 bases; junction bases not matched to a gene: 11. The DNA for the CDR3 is TGTGCCAGCACGCCCCCGGGACAGGGTGGAAACACTGAAGCTTTCTTT. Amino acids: CASTPPGQGGNTEAFF.

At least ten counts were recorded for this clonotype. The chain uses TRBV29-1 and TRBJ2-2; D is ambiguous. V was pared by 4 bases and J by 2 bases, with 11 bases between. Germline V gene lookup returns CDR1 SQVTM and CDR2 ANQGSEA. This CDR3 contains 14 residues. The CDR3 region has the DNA TGCAGCGTTGTTGTAGGTCGAAACACCGGGGAGCTGTTTTTT. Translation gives CSVVVGRNTGELFF.

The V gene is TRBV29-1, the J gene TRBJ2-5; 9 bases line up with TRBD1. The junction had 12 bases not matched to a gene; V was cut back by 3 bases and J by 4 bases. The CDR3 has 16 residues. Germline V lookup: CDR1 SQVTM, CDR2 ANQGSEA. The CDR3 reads CSVDGTGIGARETQYF. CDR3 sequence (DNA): TGCAGCGTTGACGGGACAGGGATTGGGGCACGAGAGACCCAGTACTTC.

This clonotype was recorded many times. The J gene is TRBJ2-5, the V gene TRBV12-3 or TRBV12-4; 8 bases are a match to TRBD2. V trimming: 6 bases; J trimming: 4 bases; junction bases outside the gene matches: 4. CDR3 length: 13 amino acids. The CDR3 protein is CASRGLGRETQYF. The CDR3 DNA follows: TGTGCCAGCAGGGGACTAGGCCGAGAGACCCAGTACTTC.

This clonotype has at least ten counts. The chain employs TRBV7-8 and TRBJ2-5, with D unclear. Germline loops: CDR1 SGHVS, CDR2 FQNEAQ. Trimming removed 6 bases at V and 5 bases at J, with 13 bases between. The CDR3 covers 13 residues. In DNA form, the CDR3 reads TGTGCCAGCAGTACCCGGGTTGGGGAGACCCAGTACTTC. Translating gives CASSTRVGETQYF.

The CDR3 bases are TGTGCCAGCAGGGGGTCCGGGGATACGCAGTATTTT. It translates to CASRGSGDTQYF. V gene TRBV25-1 combines with J gene TRBJ2-3, with unresolved D. Germline V gene lookup returns CDR1 MGHDK and CDR2 SYGVNS. The CDR3 length is 12 residues. V was cut by 6 bases and J by 6 bases, with 10 bases left in between.